A selection of T cell receptor beta chains follows, all from one sample in a study of cytomegalovirus exposure and HLA in healthy donors. Repertoires were generated with immunoSEQ multiplex PCR, while TCRdb's copy carries only in-frame clones and drops some. The sample holds 100,000 to 150,000 clones. Sequences were obtained from PBMCs. These receptor sequences come from a woman between 40 and 50 years old in good health and CMV-seropositive. Each CDR3 is given with its conserved first and last residue. A D gene is named only where the DNA matches it firmly.

v_gene	len	d_gene	j_gene	CDR3aa	CDR3nt
TRBV25-1	16	TRBD1	TRBJ2-7	CASSEWRTGVSYEQYF	TGTGCCAGCAGTGAATGGCGGACAGGGGTTTCCTACGAGCAGTACTTC
TRBV29-1	13	-	TRBJ2-2	CSVELGWAGELFF	TGCAGCGTTGAACTAGGCTGGGCCGGGGAGCTGTTTTTT
TRBV7-8	13	-	TRBJ1-5	CASSLGAAIPQHF	TGTGCCAGCAGCTTAGGGGCTGCCATTCCCCAGCATTTT
TRBV7-9	16	TRBD1	TRBJ1-1	CASSPKGQGIYTEAFF	TGTGCCAGCAGCCCTAAAGGACAGGGGATATACACTGAAGCTTTCTTT
TRBV5-4	17	TRBD2	TRBJ2-7	CASSPGSASGSSHEQYF	TGTGCCAGCAGCCCGGGGTCGGCTAGCGGGAGTTCCCACGAGCAGTACTTC
TRBV4-1	15	-	TRBJ1-2	CASSSQFQGNYGYTF	TGCGCCAGCAGCTCGCAGTTCCAGGGGAACTATGGCTACACCTTC
TRBV11-2	16	TRBD2	TRBJ2-1	CASRLITSGAAGEQFF	TGTGCCAGCAGGTTAATCACTAGCGGCGCGGCTGGCGAGCAGTTCTTC
TRBV4-2	15	TRBD1	TRBJ2-7	CASSQDQGVSYEQYF	TGTGCCAGCAGCCAAGATCAGGGGGTCTCCTACGAGCAGTACTTC
TRBV30	11	TRBD1	TRBJ1-2	CAWSAGHRGPF	TGTGCCTGGAGTGCGGGGCACAGGGGGCCCTTC
TRBV11-2	13	-	TRBJ1-1	CASSPPGRGEAFF	TGTGCCAGCAGCCCGCCGGGCAGGGGAGAAGCTTTCTTT
TRBV2	12	-	TRBJ2-1	CASTFRGNEQFF	TGTGCCAGCACTTTCCGGGGCAATGAGCAGTTCTTC
TRBV5-1	15	-	TRBJ2-1	CASRHSGNSYNEQFF	TGCGCCAGCAGACACAGCGGCAACTCCTACAATGAGCAGTTCTTC
TRBV7-7	14	TRBD2	TRBJ2-1	CASSQSGTNNEQFF	TGTGCCAGCAGCCAGAGCGGGACTAACAATGAGCAGTTCTTC
TRBV2	14	TRBD2	TRBJ2-2	CASSGELAAGELFF	TGTGCCAGCAGTGGAGAACTAGCGGCCGGGGAGCTGTTTTTT
TRBV19	16	TRBD1	TRBJ2-5	CASTASGTGGVETQYF	TGTGCCAGTACCGCCTCCGGGACAGGGGGCGTCGAGACCCAGTACTTC
TRBV2	9	-	TRBJ1-1	CASTRRAFF	TGTGCCAGCACCCGCAGGGCTTTCTTT
TRBV30	14	-	TRBJ1-2	CAWSAWGTSYGYTF	TGTGCCTGGAGTGCTTGGGGGACATCATATGGCTACACCTTC
TRBV29-1	15	TRBD2	TRBJ2-1	CSVPGLAGVKYEQFF	TGCAGCGTCCCGGGACTAGCGGGAGTAAAGTATGAGCAGTTCTTC
TRBV19	14	-	TRBJ2-3	CASSWGHSTDTQYF	TGTGCCAGTAGTTGGGGACATTCCACAGATACGCAGTATTTT
TRBV28	14	TRBD2	TRBJ2-3	CASVAGGYTDTQYF	TGTGCCAGCGTAGCGGGAGGCTACACAGATACGCAGTATTTT
TRBV28	15	TRBD1	TRBJ1-2	CALRGTGSLYSGYTF	TGTGCCCTCCGGGGGACAGGGTCCCTCTACTCTGGCTACACCTTC